The clone carrying this TCR beta chain came up once. This sample is drawn from a study of blood T cell repertoires in COVID-19. Overall study context: Samples taken during acute and convalescent COVID-19 were collected in the United States, Italy and Spain.

V lost 6 bases to trimming and J lost 6 bases; unmatched junction nucleotides: 11. CDR1 is SGHVS, CDR2 FNYEAQ, per germline. The CDR3 extends over 16 amino acids. Sequencing used immunoSEQ multiplex PCR; TCRdb keeps in-frame clones, though not all of them. The repertoire includes approximately 350,000 clones, around 92% of them detected once, and around 2.8% sits in the top ten. The sequencing input was peripheral blood. This TCR was sampled from a woman under 40 with COVID-19, enrolled during active disease. The chain carries TRBV7-6 and TRBJ2-3; TRBD2 agrees at 11 bases. This CDR3 reads CASSFRSGRGWDTQYF. CDR3 sequence (DNA): TGTGCCAGCAGTTTTCGTAGCGGGAGGGGATGGGATACGCAGTATTTT.